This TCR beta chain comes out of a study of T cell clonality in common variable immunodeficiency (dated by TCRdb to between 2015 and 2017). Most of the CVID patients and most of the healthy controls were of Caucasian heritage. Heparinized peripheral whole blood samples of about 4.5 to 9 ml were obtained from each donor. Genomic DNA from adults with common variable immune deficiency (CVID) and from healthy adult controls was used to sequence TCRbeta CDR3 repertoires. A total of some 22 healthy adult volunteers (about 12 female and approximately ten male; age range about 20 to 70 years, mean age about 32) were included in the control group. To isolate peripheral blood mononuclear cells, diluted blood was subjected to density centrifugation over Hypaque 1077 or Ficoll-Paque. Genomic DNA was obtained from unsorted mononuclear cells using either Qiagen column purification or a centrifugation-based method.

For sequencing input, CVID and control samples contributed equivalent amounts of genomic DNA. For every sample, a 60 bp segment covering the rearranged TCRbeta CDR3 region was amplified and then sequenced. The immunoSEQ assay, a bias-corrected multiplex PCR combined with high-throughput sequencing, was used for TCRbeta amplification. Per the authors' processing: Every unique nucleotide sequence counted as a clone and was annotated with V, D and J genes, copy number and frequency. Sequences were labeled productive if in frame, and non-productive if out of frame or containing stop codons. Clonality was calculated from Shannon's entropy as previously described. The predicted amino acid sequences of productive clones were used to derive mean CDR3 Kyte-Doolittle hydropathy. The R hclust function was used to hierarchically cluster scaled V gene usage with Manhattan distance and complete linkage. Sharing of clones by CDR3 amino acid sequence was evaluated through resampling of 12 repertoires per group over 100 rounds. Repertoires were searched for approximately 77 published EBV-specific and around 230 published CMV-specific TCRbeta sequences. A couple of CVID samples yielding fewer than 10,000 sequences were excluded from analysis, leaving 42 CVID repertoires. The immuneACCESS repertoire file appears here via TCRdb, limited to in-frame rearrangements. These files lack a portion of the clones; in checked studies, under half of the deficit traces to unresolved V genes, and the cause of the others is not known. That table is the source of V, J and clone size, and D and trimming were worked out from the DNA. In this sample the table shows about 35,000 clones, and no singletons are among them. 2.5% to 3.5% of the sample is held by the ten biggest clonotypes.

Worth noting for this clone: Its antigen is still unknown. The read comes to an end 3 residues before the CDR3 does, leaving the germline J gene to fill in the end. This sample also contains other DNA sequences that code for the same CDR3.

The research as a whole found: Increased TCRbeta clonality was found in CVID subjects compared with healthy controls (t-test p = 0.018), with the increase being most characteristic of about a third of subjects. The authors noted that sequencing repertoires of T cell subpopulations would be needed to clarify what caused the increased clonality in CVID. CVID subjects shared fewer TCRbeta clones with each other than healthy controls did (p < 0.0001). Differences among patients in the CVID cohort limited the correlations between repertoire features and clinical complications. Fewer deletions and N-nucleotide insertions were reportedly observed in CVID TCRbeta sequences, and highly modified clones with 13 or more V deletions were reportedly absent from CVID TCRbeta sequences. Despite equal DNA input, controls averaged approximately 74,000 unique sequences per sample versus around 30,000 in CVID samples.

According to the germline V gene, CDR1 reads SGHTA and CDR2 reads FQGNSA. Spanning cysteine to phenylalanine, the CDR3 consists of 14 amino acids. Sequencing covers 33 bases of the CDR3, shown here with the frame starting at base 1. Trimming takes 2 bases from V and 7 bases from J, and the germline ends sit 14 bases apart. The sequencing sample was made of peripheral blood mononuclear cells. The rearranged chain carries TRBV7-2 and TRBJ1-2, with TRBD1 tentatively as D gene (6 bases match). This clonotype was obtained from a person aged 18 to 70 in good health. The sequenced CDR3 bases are TGTGCCAGCAGCTTACTACAGGGACGGGGTGGC. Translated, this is CASSLLQGRGG. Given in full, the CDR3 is CASSLLQGRGGYTF.